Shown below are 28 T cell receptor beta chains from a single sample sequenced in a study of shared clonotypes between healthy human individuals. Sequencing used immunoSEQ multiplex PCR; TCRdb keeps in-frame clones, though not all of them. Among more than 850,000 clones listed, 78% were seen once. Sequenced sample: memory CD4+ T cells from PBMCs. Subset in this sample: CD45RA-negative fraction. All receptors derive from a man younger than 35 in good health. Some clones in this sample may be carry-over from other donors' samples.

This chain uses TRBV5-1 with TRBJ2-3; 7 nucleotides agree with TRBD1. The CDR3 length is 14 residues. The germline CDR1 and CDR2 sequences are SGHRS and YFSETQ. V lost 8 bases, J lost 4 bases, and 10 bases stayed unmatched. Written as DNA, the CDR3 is TGCGCCAGTACCCGGGACAGCCCCCCAGATACGCAGTATTTT. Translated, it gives CASTRDSPPDTQYF.

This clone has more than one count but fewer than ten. CDR3: CASSWTTDYGYTF. The DNA of the CDR3 is TGTGCCAGCAGTTGGACGACAGACTATGGCTACACCTTC. The chain is built from TRBV28 and TRBJ1-2; a weak D match, TRBD1 (5 bases). Trimming stripped 4 bases from V and 3 bases from J, with 9 bases between. Germline V gives CDR1 MDHEN, CDR2 SYDVKM. This CDR3 spans 13 amino acids.

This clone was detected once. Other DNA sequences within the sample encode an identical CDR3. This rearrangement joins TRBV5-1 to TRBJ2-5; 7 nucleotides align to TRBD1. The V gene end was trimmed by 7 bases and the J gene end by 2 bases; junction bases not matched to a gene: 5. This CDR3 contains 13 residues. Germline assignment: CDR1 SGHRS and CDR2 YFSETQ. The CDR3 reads CASRRTGQETQYF. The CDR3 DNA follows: TGCGCCAGCCGGAGGACAGGTCAAGAGACCCAGTACTTC.

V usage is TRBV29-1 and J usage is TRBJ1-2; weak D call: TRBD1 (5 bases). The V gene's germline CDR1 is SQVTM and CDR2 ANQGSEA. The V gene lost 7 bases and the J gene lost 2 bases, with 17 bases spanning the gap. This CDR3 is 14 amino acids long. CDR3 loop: CSAPDRILNYGYTF. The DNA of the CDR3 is TGCAGCGCCCCTGACAGAATACTCAACTATGGCTACACCTTC.

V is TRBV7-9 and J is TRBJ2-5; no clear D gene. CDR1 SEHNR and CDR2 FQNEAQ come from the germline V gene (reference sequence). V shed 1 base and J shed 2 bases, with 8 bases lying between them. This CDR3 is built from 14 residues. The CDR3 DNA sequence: TGTGCCAGCAGCTTAGTTCGTCAGCAAGAGACCCAGTACTTC. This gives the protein CASSLVRQQETQYF. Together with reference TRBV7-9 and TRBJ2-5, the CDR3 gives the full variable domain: DTGVSQNPRHKITKRGQNVTFRCDPISEHNRLYWYRQTLGQGPEFLTYFQNEAQLEKSRLLSDRFSAERPKGSFSTLEIQRTEQGDSAMYLCASSLVRQQETQYFGPGTRLLVL.

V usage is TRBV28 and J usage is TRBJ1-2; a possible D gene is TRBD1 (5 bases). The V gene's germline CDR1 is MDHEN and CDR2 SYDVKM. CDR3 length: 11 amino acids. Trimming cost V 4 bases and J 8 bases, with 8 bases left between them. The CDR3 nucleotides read TGTGCCAGCAGTTCGTGGGACGGCTACACCTTC. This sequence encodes CASSSWDGYTF.

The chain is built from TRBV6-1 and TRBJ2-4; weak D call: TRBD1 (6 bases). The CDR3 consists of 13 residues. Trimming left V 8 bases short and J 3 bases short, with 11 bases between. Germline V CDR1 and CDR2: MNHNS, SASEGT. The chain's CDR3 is CASPQDSKNIQYF. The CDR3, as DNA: TGTGCCAGCCCTCAGGACAGCAAAAACATTCAGTACTTC.

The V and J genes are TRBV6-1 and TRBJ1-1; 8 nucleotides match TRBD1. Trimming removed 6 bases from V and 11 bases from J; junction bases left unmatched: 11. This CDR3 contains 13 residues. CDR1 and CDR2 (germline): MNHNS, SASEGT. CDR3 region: CASSINTGGRAFF. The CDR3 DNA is TGTGCCAGCAGCATCAATACAGGGGGGCGGGCTTTCTTT.

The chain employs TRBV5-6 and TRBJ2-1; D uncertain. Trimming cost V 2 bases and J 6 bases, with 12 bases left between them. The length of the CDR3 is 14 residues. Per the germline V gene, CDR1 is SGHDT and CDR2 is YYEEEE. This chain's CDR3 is CASSFWPGLNEQFF. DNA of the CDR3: TGTGCCAGCAGCTTCTGGCCGGGCCTCAATGAGCAGTTCTTC.

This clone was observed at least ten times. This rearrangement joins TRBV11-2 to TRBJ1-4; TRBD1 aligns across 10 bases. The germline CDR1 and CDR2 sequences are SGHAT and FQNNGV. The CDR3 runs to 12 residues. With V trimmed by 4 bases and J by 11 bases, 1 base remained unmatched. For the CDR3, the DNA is TGTGCCAGCAGCTCGGGACAGGGGAAACTGTTTTTT. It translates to CASSSGQGKLFF.

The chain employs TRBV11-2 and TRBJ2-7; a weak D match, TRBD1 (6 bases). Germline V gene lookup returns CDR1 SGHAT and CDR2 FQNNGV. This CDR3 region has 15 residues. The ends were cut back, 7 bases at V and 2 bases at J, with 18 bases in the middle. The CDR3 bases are TGTGCCAGCAACCCTGGGTATGGGGGCCCCTACGAGCAGTACTTC. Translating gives CASNPGYGGPYEQYF.

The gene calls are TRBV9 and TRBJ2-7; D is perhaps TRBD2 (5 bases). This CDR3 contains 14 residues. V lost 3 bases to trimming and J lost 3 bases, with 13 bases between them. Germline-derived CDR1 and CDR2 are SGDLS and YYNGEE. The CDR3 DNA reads TGTGCCAGCAGCGCTTCCTTGGGGAGCTACGAGCAGTACTTC. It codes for CASSASLGSYEQYF.

CDR3 amino acids: CASSQEGAGGIQPQHF. For the CDR3, the DNA is TGTGCCAGCAGCCAGGAAGGAGCAGGGGGTATTCAGCCCCAGCATTTT. This sequence joins TRBV4-2 and TRBJ1-5; the match to TRBD1 covers 7 bases. Germline V gives CDR1 LGHNA, CDR2 YNFKEQ. The CDR3 is 16 amino acids. Trimming took 3 bases from V and 6 from J; bases not matched to a gene: 11.

The CDR3 reads CASSPRGREKLFF. CDR3 nucleotides: TGTGCCAGCAGCCCTCGGGGGAGAGAAAAACTGTTTTTT. The V gene is TRBV28, the J gene TRBJ1-4, with D perhaps TRBD1 (5 bases). V was clipped by 6 bases and J by 8 bases, with 13 bases between them. In germline, CDR1 is MDHEN, CDR2 SYDVKM. This CDR3 region has 13 residues.

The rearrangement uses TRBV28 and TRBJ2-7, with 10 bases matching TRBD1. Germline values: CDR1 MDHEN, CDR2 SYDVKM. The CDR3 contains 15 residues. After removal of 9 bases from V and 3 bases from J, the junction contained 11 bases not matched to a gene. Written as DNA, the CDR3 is TGTGCCAGTAAAGAACCGGGACAGGGGATCTACGAGCAGTACTTC. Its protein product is CASKEPGQGIYEQYF.

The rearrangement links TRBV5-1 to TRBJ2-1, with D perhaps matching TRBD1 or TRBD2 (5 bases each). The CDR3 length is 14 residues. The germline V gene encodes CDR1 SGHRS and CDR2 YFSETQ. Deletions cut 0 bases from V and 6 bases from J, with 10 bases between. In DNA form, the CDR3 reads TGCGCCAGCAGCTTGGTTGGGGGAAGCAATGAGCAGTTCTTC. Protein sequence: CASSLVGGSNEQFF.

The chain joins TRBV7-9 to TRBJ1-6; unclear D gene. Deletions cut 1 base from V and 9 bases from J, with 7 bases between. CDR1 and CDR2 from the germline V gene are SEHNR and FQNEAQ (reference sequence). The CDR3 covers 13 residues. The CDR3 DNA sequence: TGTGCCAGCAGCTTAGACCCAGGTTCACCCCTCCACTTT. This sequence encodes CASSLDPGSPLHF.

In DNA, the CDR3 is TGTGCCAGCAGCGTAGGCCTAGTGGCGGGAGGGTATCAAGAGACCCAGTACTTC. It codes for CASSVGLVAGGYQETQYF. This sequence joins TRBV9 and TRBJ2-5; 9 nucleotides match TRBD2. The CDR3 contains 18 residues. Germline assignment: CDR1 SGDLS and CDR2 YYNGEE. V trimming: 0 bases; J trimming: 2 bases; junction bases outside the gene matches: 11.

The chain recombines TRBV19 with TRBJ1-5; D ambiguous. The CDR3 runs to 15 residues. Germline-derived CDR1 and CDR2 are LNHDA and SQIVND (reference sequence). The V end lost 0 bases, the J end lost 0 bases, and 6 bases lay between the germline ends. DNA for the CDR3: TGTGCCAGTAGTATAGAGCAGCATAGCAATCAGCCCCAGCATTTT. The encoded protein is CASSIEQHSNQPQHF.

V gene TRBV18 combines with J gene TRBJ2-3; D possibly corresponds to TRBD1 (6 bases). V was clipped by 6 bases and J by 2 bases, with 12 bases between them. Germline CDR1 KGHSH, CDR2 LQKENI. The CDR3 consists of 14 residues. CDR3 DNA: TGTGCCAGCTCTACGACAGGAGACACAGATACGCAGTATTTT. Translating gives CASSTTGDTDTQYF.

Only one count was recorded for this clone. The CDR3 DNA follows: TGCGCCAGCAGCCTCGCCGGGACTGCGCCCTACGAGCAGTACTTC. It yields the protein CASSLAGTAPYEQYF. This chain connects TRBV4-3 to TRBJ2-7, with a tentative D call TRBD2 (6 bases). The CDR3 extends over 15 amino acids. V shed 4 bases and J shed 2 bases, with 15 bases lying between them. Germline assignment: CDR1 LGHNA and CDR2 YSLEER.

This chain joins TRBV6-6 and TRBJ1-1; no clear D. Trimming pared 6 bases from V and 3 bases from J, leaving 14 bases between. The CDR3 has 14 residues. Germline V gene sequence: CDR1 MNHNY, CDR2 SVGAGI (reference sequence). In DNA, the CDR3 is TGTGCCAGCAGCCGCAATAGGTATGACACTGAAGCTTTCTTT. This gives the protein CASSRNRYDTEAFF.

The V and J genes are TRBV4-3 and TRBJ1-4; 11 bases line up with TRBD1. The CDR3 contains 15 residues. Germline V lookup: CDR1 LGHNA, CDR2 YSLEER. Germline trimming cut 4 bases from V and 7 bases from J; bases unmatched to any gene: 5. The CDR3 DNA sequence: TGCGCCAGCAGCCCAGGACAGGGGGCTGGTGAAAAACTGTTTTTT. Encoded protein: CASSPGQGAGEKLFF.

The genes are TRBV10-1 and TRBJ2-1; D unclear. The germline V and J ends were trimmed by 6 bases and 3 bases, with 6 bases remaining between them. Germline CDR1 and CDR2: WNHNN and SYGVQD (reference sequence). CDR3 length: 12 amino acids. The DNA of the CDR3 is TGCGCCAGCAGCCAACACTACAATGAGCAGTTCTTC. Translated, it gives CASSQHYNEQFF.

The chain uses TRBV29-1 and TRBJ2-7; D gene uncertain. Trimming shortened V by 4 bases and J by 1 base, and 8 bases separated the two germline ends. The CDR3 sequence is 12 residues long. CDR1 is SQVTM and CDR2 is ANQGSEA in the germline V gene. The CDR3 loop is CSVAGKSYEQYF. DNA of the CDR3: TGCAGCGTTGCCGGCAAGTCCTACGAGCAGTACTTC.

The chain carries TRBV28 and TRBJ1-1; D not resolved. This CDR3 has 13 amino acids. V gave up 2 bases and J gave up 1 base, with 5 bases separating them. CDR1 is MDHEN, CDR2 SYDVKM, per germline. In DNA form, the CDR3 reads TGTGCCAGCAGTTTAGAAAGGAACACTGAAGCTTTCTTT. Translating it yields CASSLERNTEAFF.

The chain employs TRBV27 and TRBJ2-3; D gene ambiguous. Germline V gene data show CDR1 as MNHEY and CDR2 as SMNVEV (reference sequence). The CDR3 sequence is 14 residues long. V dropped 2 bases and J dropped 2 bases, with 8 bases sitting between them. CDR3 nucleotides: TGTGCCAGCAGTTTAGCCCACTACACAGATACGCAGTATTTT. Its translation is CASSLAHYTDTQYF.

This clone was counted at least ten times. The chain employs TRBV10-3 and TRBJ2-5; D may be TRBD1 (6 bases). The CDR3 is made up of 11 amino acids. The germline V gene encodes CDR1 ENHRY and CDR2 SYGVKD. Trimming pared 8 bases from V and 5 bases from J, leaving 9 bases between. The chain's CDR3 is CAIQGQETQYF. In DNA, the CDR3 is TGTGCCATCCAGGGGCAGGAGACCCAGTACTTC.